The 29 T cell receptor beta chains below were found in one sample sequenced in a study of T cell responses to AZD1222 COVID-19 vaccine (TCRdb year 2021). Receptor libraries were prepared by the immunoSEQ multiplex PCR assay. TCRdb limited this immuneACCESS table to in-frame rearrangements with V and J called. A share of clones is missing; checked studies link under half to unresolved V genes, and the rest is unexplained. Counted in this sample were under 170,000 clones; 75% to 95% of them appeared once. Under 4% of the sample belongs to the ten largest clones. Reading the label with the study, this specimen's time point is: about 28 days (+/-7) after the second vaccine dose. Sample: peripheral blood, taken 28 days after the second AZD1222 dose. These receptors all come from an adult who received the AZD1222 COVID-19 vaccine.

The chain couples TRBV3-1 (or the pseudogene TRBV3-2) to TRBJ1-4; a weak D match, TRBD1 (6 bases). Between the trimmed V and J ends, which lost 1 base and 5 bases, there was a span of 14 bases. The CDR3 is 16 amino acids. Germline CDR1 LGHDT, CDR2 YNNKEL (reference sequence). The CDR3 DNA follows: TGTGCCAGCAGCCAAGTGTGGGGGGGCGGGAATGAAAAACTGTTTTTT. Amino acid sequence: CASSQVWGGGNEKLFF.

This CDR3 is CASGLRDQAKGYEQYF. The CDR3 DNA follows: TGTGCTAGTGGTTTGCGCGACCAGGCTAAGGGCTACGAGCAGTACTTC. The chain has TRBV12-5 and TRBJ2-7; no clear D gene. Trimming cost V 2 bases and J 3 bases, with 17 bases left between them. The CDR3 consists of 16 residues. Germline CDR1 LGHNT, CDR2 FRNRAP.

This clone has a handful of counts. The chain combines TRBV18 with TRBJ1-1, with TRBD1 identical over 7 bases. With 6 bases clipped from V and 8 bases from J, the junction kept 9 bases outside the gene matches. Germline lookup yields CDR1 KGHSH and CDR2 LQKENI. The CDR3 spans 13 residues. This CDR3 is CASSITGDGEAFF. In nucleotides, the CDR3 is TGTGCCAGCTCTATCACAGGGGACGGAGAAGCTTTCTTT. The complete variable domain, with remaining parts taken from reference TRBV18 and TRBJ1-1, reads NAGVMQNPRHLVRRRGQEARLRCSPMKGHSHVYWYRQLPEEGLKFMVYLQKENIIDESGMPKERFSAEFPKEGPSILRIQQVVRGDSAAYFCASSITGDGEAFFGQGTRLTVV.

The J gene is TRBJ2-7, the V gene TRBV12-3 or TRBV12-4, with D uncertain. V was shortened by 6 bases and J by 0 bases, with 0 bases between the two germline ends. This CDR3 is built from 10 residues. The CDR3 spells CASSSYEQYF. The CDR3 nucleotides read TGTGCCAGCAGCTCCTACGAGCAGTACTTC.

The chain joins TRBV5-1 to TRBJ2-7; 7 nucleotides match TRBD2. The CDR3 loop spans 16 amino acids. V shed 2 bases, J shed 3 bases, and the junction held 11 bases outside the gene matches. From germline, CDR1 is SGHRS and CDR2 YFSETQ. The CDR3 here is CASSFGWAGDVYEQYF. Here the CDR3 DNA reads TGCGCCAGCAGCTTTGGCTGGGCGGGAGACGTCTACGAGCAGTACTTC. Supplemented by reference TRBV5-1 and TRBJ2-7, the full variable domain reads KAGVTQTPRYLIKTRGQQVTLSCSPISGHRSVSWYQQTPGQGLQFLFEYFSETQRNKGNFPGRFSGRQFSNSRSEMNVSTLELGDSALYLCASSFGWAGDVYEQYFGPGTRLTVT.

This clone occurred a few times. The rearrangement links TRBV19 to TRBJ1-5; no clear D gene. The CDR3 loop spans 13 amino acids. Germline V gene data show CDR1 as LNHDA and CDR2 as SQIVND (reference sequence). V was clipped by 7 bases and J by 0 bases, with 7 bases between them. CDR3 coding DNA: TGTGCCAGTACTGCAGATAGCAATCAGCCCCAGCATTTT. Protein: CASTADSNQPQHF. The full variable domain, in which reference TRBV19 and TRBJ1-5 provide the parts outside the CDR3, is DGGITQSPKYLFRKEGQNVTLSCEQNLNHDAMYWYRQDPGQGLRLIYYSQIVNDFQKGDIAEGYSVSREKKESFPLTVTSAQKNPTAFYLCASTADSNQPQHFGDGTRLSIL.

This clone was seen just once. The CDR3 sequence is CASSEGGQGFSPLHF. Here the CDR3 DNA reads TGTGCCAGCAGTGAAGGGGGACAGGGATTTTCACCCCTCCACTTT. The chain has TRBV6-4 and TRBJ1-6, with 9 positions matching TRBD1. Trimming removed 3 bases from V and 9 bases from J; junction bases left unmatched: 6. The germline V gene has CDR1 MRHNA and CDR2 SNTAGT. This CDR3 contains 15 residues.

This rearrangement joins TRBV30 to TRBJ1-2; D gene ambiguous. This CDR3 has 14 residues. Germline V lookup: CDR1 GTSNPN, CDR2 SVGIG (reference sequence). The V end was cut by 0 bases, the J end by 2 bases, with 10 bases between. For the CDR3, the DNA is TGTGCCTGGAGTGTCCTCGGAACCAACTATGGCTACACCTTC. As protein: CAWSVLGTNYGYTF.

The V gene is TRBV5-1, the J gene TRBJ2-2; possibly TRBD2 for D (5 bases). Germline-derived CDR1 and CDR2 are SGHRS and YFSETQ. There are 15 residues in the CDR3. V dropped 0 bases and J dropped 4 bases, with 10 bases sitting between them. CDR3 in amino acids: CASSLDPGSTGELFF. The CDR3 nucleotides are TGCGCCAGCAGCTTGGATCCGGGGTCCACCGGGGAGCTGTTTTTT. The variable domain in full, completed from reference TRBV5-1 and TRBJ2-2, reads KAGVTQTPRYLIKTRGQQVTLSCSPISGHRSVSWYQQTPGQGLQFLFEYFSETQRNKGNFPGRFSGRQFSNSRSEMNVSTLELGDSALYLCASSLDPGSTGELFFGEGSRLTVL.

The CDR3 DNA is TGCGCCAGCAGTGAGTTTCGACCGGACAGGTCGAGCTCCTACGAGCAGTACTTC. It encodes CASSEFRPDRSSSYEQYF. V and J are TRBV10-1 and TRBJ2-7; TRBD1 agrees at 7 bases. The CDR3 covers 18 residues. From germline, CDR1 is WNHNN and CDR2 SYGVQD (reference sequence). With 1 base clipped from V and 0 bases from J, the junction kept 12 bases outside the gene matches.

For the CDR3, the DNA is TGTGCCAGCAGCGCACGGACTAGCTACAATGAGCAGTTCTTC. Protein product: CASSARTSYNEQFF. The genes are TRBV2 and TRBJ2-1; 7 nucleotides align to TRBD2. The CDR3 has 14 amino acids. The ends lost 6 bases at V and 3 bases at J; junction bases unmatched: 5. CDR1 is SNHLY, CDR2 FYNNEI, per germline. The entire variable domain, with the rest obtained from reference TRBV2 and TRBJ2-1, is as follows: EPEVTQTPSHQVTQMGQEVILRCVPISNHLYFYWYRQILGQKVEFLVSFYNNEISEKSEIFDDQFSVERPDGSNFTLKIRSTKLEDSAMYFCASSARTSYNEQFFGPGTRLTVL.

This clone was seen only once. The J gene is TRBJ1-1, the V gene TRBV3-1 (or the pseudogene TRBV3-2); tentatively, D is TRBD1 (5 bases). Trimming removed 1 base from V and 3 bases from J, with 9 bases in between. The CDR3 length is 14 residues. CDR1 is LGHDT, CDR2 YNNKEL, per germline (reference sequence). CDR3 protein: CASSQVGGDTEAFF. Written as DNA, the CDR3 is TGTGCCAGCAGCCAAGTAGGAGGGGACACTGAAGCTTTCTTT.

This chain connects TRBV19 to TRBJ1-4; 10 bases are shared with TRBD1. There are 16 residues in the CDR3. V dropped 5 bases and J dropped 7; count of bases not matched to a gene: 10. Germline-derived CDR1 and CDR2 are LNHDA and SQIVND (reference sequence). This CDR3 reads CASSPQRDRGGEKLFF. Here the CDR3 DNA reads TGTGCCAGTAGTCCCCAACGGGACAGGGGCGGTGAAAAACTGTTTTTT.

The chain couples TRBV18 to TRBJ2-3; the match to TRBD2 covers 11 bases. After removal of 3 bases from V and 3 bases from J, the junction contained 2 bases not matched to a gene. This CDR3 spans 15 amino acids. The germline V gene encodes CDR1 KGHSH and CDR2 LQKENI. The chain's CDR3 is CASSPTSGSTDTQYF. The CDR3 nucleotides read TGTGCCAGCTCACCTACTAGCGGGAGTACAGATACGCAGTATTTT.

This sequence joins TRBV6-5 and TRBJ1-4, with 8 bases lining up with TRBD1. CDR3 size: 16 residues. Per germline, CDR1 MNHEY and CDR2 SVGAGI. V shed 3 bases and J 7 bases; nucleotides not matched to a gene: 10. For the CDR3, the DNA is TGTGCCAGCAGTTATGTCGGACAGGGTAGTGGTGAAAAACTGTTTTTT. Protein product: CASSYVGQGSGEKLFF.

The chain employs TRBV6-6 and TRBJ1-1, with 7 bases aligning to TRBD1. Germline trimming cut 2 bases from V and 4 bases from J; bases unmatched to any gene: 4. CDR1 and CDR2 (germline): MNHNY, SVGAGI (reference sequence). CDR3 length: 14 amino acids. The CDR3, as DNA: TGTGCCAGCAGTTACCGCAGGGGGAGCACTGAAGCTTTCTTT. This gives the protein CASSYRRGSTEAFF.

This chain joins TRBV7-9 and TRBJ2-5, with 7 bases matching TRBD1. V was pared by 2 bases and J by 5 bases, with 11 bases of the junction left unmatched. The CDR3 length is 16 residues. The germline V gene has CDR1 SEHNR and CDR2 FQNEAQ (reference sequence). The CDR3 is CASSLLGQPPGETQYF. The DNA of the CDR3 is TGTGCCAGCAGCTTATTGGGACAGCCACCCGGGGAGACCCAGTACTTC.

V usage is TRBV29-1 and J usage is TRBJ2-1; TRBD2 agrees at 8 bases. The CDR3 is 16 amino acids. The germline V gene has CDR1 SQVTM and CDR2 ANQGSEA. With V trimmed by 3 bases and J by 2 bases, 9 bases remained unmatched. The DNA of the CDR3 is TGCAGCGTTGATGGGCTAGATAGCGGGGCCTACAATGAGCAGTTCTTC. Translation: CSVDGLDSGAYNEQFF.

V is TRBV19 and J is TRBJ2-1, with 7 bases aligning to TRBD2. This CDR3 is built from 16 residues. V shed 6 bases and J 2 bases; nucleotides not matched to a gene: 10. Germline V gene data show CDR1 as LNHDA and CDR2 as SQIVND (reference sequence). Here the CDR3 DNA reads TGTGCCAGTAGGGGGGGGAGCGGGCGAACCTACAATGAGCAGTTCTTC. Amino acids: CASRGGSGRTYNEQFF.

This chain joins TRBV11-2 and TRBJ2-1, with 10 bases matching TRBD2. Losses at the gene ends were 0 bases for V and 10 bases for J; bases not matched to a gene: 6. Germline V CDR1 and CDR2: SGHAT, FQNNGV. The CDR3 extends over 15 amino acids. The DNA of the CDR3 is TGTGCCAGCAGCTTAGAGGCTAGCGGGAGAGGAGAGCAGTTCTTC. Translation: CASSLEASGRGEQFF. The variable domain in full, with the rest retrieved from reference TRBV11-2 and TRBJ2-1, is EAGVAQSPRYKIIEKRQSVAFWCNPISGHATLYWYQQILGQGPKLLIQFQNNGVVDDSQLPKDRFSAERLKGVDSTLKIQPAKLEDSAVYLCASSLEASGRGEQFFGPGTRLTVL.

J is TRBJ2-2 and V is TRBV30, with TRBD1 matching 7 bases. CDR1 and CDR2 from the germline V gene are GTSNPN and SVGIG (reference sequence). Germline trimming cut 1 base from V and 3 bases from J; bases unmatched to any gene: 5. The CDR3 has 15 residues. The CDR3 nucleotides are TGTGCCTGGAGTGGCAGGGGGTCCCACACCGGGGAGCTGTTTTTT. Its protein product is CAWSGRGSHTGELFF. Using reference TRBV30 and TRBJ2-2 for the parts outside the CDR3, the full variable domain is SQTIHQWPATLVQPVGSPLSLECTVEGTSNPNLYWYRQAAGRGLQLLFYSVGIGQISSEVPQNLSASRPQDRQFILSSKKLLLSDSGFYLCAWSGRGSHTGELFFGEGSRLTVL.

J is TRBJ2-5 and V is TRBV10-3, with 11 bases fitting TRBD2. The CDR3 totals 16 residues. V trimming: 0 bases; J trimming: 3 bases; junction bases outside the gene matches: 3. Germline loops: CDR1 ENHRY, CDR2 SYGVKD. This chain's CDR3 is CAISESTGLAEETQYF. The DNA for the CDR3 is TGTGCCATCAGTGAGTCGACGGGACTAGCGGAAGAGACCCAGTACTTC.

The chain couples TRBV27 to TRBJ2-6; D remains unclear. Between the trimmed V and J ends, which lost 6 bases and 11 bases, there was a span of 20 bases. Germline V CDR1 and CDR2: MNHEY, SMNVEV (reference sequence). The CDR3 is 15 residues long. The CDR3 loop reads CASSSRNGFPDVLTF. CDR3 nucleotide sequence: TGTGCCAGCAGCTCAAGGAACGGGTTTCCAGACGTCCTGACTTTC.

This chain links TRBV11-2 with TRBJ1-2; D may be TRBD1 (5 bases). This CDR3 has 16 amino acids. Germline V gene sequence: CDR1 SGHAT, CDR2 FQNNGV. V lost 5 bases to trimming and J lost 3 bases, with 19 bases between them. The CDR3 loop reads CASSLTDPGGYYGYTF. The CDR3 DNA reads TGTGCCAGCAGCCTCACGGACCCCGGGGGGTACTATGGCTACACCTTC.

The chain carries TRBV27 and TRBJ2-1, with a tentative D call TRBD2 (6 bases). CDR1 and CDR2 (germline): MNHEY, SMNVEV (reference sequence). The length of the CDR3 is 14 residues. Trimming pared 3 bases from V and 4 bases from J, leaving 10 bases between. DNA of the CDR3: TGTGCCAGCAGTTTTCCGGGAGCTTACAATGAGCAGTTCTTC. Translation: CASSFPGAYNEQFF.

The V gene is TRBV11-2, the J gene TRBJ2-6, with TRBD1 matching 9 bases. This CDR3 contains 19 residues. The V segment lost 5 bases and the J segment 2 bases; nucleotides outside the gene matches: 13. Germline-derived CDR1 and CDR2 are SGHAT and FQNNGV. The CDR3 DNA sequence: TGTGCCAGCAGCCCTGGGACAGGGAGGGGTAGGGCTGGGGCCAACGTCCTGACTTTC. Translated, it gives CASSPGTGRGRAGANVLTF. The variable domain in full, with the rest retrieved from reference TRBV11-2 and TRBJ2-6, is EAGVAQSPRYKIIEKRQSVAFWCNPISGHATLYWYQQILGQGPKLLIQFQNNGVVDDSQLPKDRFSAERLKGVDSTLKIQPAKLEDSAVYLCASSPGTGRGRAGANVLTFGAGSRLTVL.

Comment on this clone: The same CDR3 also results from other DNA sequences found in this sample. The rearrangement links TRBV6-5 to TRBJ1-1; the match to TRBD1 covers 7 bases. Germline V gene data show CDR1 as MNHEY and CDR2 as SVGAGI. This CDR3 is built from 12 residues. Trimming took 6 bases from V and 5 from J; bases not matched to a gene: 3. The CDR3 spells CASSRTGTEAFF. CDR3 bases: TGTGCCAGCAGCCGGACAGGAACTGAAGCTTTCTTT.

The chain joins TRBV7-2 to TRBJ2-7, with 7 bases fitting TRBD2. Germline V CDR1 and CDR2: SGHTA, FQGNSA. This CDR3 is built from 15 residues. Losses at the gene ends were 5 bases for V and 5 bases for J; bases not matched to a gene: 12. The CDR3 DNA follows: TGTGCCAGCAGCGCCGGACTAGATCGTGTGCACGAGCAGTACTTC. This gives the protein CASSAGLDRVHEQYF.

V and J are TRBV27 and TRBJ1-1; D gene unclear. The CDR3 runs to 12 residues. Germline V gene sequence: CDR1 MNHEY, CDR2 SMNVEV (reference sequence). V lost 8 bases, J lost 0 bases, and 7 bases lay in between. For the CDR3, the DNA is TGTGCCAGCTCGGGCATGAACACTGAAGCTTTCTTT. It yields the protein CASSGMNTEAFF.